The 6 T cell receptor beta chains presented below share a single source sample, sequenced in a study of blood T cells in healthy people across ages. Next came a second PCR, run for about 7 to 12 cycles, which used a sample-barcoded 5' primer along with a J-beta primer mix. A single record per CDR3 protein comes from TCRdb applying MiXCR to the 5' RACE reads. The data contain some 890,000 distinct CDR3 sequences, 25% to 30% of them singletons. The data were also submitted as part of a second study, on T cells of mothers and their children.

Sequenced: blood. These TCRs come from a woman between 35 and 50 years old in good health.

With respect to this clonotype: A much larger clone differs from this one at a single base, so this may be a read error. This chain joins TRBV19 and TRBJ2-1, with unresolved D. V was clipped by 6 bases and J by 2 bases, with 11 bases between them. CDR3 length: 14 amino acids. Looked up from germline, CDR1 is LNHDA and CDR2 is SQIVND (reference sequence). The CDR3 sequence is CASSGSSTYNEQFF. CDR3 nucleotide sequence: TGTGCCAGTAGCGGGTCTTCAACCTACAATGAGCAGTTCTTC.

Remarks on this clonotype: A read error is possible here, since a much larger clone lies one base away. The chain has TRBV7-2 and TRBJ2-7; TRBD2 is a possible D gene (6 bases). Germline V gene data show CDR1 as SGHTA and CDR2 as FQGNSA. Trimming left V 5 bases short and J 4 bases short, with 18 bases between. The CDR3 extends over 15 amino acids. The CDR3 reads CASSPRTNGPYEQYF. Written as DNA, the CDR3 is TGTGCCAGCAGCCCACGGACTAACGGGCCTTACGAGCAGTACTTC.

The rearrangement links TRBV29-1 to TRBJ2-2; D is uncertain. This CDR3 is built from 14 residues. The germline V gene has CDR1 SQVTM and CDR2 ANQGSEA. Trimming took 7 bases from V and 3 from J, leaving 15 bases between them. The CDR3 loop is CSGRRSGDTGELFF. The CDR3 DNA is TGCAGCGGGCGAAGGTCAGGAGACACCGGGGAGCTGTTTTTT.

This clonotype has at least ten counts. The rearrangement joins TRBV7-2 to TRBJ2-5; the D is unclear. The CDR3 has 15 amino acids. Germline V CDR1 and CDR2: SGHTA, FQGNSA. Deletions cut 8 bases from V and 1 base from J, with 17 bases between. CDR3 bases: TGTGCCAGCGGTCCTTTGGGCCTAACCCAAGAGACCCAGTACTTC. Its translation: CASGPLGLTQETQYF.

This clonotype came up many times. This CDR3 is CASSYDRALAKNIQYF. The CDR3 DNA follows: TGTGCCAGCAGTTACGACAGGGCTCTAGCCAAAAACATTCAGTACTTC. This chain links TRBV7-2 with TRBJ2-4; 7 bases are shared with TRBD1. The length of the CDR3 is 16 residues. Germline V gene sequence: CDR1 SGHTA, CDR2 FQGNSA. The trim removed 6 bases at V and 0 bases at J, leaving 8 bases unmatched. Full variable domain (rest looked up from reference TRBV7-2 and TRBJ2-4): GAGVSQSPSNKVTEKGKDVELRCDPISGHTALYWYRQSLGQGLEFLIYFQGNSAPDKSGLPSDRFSAERTGGSVSTLTIQRTQQEDSAVYLCASSYDRALAKNIQYFGAGTRLSVL.

This clonotype was observed a handful of times. The gene calls are TRBV27 and TRBJ2-1, with D possibly matching TRBD1 (5 bases). V was clipped by 4 bases and J by 2 bases, with 15 bases between them. The CDR3 length is 16 residues. The germline V gene encodes CDR1 MNHEY and CDR2 SMNVEV (reference sequence). CDR3 sequence (DNA): TGTGCCAGCAGTTATAAGGCAGGGTCGCCCTACAATGAGCAGTTCTTC. Translated: CASSYKAGSPYNEQFF.